This TCR beta chain was profiled in a study of neurological immune-mediated disorders. Study results and limitations: According to phylogenetic grouping, one related-CDR3 cluster, a possible signature, contained the repertoires of 18 of 34 multiple sclerosis patients.

This clonotype has at least ten counts. The antigen remains unidentified. The V end lost 10 bases, the J end lost 4 bases, and 16 bases lay between the germline ends. The CDR3 covers 14 residues. Germline CDR1 is ENHRY and CDR2 is SYGVKD. MiXCR, applied by TCRdb to the 5' RACE reads, yields one record per CDR3 protein. The repertoire consists of roughly 52,000 distinct CDR3 sequences, with around 4% occurring once and the leading ten covering 6% to 7%. The chain has TRBV10-3 and TRBJ2-2; D gene unclear. This receptor was obtained from a man aged 55 to 70 with multiple sclerosis. The sequenced sample consisted of PBMCs. The CDR3 reads CATSSGIGTGELFF. The CDR3 DNA is TGTGCCACCAGCTCTGGGATCGGCACCGGGGAGCTGTTTTTT.